The source of this T cell receptor beta chain is a study of blood T cell repertoires in COVID-19. Germline V gives CDR1 SGHRS, CDR2 YFSETQ. The V end was cut by 1 base, the J end by 5 bases, with 9 bases between. The CDR3 runs to 13 residues. Authors' analysis steps: Nucleated cell number was recorded as an estimate derived from reference gene primer amplification. Only in-frame clones appear in the TCRdb table, and some are missing; sequencing was by immunoSEQ multiplex PCR. V and J calls and clone size follow that table, whereas D and trimming were derived from the DNA. The table has 310,000 or so clones, about nine tenths seen once.

Material: peripheral blood. The chain joins TRBV5-1 to TRBJ1-1; unclear D gene. The source is a woman in her 30s with COVID-19, enrolled during active disease. Here the CDR3 reads CASSLRQDTEAFF. CDR3 in DNA: TGCGCCAGCAGCTTGCGGCAGGATACTGAAGCTTTCTTT.